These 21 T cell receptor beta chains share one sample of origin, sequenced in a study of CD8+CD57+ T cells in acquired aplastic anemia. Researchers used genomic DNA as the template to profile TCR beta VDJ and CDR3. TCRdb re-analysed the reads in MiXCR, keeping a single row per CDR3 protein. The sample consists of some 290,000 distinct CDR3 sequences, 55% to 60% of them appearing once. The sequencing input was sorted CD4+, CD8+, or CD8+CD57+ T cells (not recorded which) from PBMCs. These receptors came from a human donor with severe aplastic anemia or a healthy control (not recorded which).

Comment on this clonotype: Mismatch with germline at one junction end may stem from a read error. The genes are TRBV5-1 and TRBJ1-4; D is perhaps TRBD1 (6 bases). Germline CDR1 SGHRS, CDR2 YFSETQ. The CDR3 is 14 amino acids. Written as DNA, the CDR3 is TGTGCCAGCAGCCCGTACAGGGACGGGGAAAAACTGTTTTTT. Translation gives CASSPYRDGEKLFF. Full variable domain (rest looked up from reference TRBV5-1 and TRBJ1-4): KAGVTQTPRYLIKTRGQQVTLSCSPISGHRSVSWYQQTPGQGLQFLFEYFSETQRNKGNFPGRFSGRQFSNSRSEMNVSTLELGDSALYLCASSPYRDGEKLFFGSGTQLSVL.

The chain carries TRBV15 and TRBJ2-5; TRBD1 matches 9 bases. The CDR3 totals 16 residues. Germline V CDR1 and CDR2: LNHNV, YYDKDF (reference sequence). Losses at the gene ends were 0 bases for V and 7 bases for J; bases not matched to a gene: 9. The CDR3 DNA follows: TGTGCCACCAGCAGAGATGTCACAGGGGGCGAGACGACCCAGTACTTC. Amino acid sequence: CATSRDVTGGETTQYF.

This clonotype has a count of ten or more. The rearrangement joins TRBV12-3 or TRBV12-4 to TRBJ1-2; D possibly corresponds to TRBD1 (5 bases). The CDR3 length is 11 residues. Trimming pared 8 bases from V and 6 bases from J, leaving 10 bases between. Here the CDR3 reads CASHRRNGYTF. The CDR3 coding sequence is TGTGCCAGCCACAGGAGAAATGGCTACACCTTC.

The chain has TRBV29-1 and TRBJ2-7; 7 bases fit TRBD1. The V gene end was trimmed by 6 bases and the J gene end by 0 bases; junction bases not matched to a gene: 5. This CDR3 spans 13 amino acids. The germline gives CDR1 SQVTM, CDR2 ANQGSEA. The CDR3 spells CSVVRGLSYEQYF. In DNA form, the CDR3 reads TGCAGCGTAGTTAGGGGGCTCTCCTACGAGCAGTACTTC.

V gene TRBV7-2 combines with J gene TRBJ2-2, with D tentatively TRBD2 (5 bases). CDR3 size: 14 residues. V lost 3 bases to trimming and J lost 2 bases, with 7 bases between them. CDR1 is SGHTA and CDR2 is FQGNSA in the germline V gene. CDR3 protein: CASSFRTNTGELFF. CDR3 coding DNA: TGTGCCAGCAGCTTTAGGACTAACACCGGGGAGCTGTTTTTT.

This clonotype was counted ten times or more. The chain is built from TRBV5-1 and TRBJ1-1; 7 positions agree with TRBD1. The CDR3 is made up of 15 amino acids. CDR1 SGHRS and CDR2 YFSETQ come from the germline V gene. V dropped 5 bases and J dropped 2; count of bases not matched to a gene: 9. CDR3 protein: CASRNGGGGNTEAFF. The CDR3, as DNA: TGCGCCAGCAGGAACGGGGGAGGGGGCAACACTGAAGCTTTCTTT.

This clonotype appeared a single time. The CDR3 reads CASRGWTGYETQYF. The DNA for the CDR3 is TGTGCCAGCAGGGGATGGACAGGGTATGAGACCCAGTACTTC. This sequence joins TRBV27 and TRBJ2-5; 8 bases fit TRBD1. The ends lost 6 bases at V and 5 bases at J; junction bases unmatched: 8. The CDR3 is 14 residues long. Germline V gene sequence: CDR1 MNHEY, CDR2 SMNVEV (reference sequence).

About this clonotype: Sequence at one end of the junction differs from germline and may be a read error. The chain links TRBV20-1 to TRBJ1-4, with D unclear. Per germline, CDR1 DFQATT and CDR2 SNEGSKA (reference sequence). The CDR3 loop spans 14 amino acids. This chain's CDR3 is CSARDILTLSSMIF. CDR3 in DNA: TGCAGTGCTAGAGATATCCTGACGCTCAGCAGTATGATTTTT.

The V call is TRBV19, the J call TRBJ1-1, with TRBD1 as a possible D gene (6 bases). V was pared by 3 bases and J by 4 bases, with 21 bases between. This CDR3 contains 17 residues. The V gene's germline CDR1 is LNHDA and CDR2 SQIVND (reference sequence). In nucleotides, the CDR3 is TGTGCCAGTAGTATTCCTCCCACAACAGGGAAGGGCACTGAAGCTTTCTTT. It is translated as CASSIPPTTGKGTEAFF.

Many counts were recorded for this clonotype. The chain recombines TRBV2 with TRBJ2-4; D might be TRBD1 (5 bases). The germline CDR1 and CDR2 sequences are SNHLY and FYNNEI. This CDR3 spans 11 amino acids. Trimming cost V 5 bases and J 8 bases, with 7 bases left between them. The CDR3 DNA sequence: TGTGCCAGCAGTTTAGGGGACATTCAGTACTTC. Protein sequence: CASSLGDIQYF.

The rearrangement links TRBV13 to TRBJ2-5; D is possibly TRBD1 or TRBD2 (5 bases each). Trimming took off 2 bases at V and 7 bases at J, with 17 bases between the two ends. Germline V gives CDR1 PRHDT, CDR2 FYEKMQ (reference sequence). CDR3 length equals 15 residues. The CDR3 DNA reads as TGTGCCAGCAGCTTAACCCGGGACCCCTCGAGGACCCAGTACTTC. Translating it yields CASSLTRDPSRTQYF.

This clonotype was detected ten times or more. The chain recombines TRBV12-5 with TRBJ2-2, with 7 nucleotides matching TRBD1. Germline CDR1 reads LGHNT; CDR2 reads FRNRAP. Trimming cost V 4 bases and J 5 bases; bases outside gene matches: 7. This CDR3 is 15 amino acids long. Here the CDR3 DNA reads TGTGCTAGTGGTTCGGGACAGCCTGGTACCGGGGAGCTGTTTTTT. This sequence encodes CASGSGQPGTGELFF.

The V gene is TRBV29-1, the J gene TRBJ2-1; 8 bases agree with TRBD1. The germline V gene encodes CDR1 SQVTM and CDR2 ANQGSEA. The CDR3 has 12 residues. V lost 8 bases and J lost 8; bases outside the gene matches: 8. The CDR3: CSPWAGGHEQFF. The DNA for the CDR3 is TGCAGCCCCTGGGCAGGGGGCCATGAGCAGTTCTTC.

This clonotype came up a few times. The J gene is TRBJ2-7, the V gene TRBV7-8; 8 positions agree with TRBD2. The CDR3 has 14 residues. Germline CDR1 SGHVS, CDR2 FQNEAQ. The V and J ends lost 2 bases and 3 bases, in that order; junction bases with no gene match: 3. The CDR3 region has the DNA TGTGCCAGCAGCTTAACCGGGACTAGCTACGAGCAGTACTTC. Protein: CASSLTGTSYEQYF.

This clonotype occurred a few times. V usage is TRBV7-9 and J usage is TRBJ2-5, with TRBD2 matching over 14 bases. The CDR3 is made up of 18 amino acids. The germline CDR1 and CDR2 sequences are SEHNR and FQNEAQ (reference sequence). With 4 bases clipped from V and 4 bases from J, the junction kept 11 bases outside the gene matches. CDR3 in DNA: TGTGCCAGCAGCTCAATGCGGGGACTAGCGGGGGAAGGAGAGACCCAGTACTTC. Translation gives CASSSMRGLAGEGETQYF.

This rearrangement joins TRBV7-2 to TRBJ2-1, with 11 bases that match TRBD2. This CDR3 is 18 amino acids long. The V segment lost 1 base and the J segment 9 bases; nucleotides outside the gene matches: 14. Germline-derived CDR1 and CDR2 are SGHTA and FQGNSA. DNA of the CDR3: TGTGCCAGCAGCTTAGGTCGTCGACTAGCGGGGTCTTGGGGTGAGCAGTTCTTC. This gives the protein CASSLGRRLAGSWGEQFF.

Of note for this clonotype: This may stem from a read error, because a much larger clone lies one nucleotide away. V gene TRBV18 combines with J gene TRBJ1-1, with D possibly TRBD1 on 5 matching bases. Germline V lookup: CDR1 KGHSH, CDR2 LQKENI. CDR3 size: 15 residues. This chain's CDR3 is CASSPPSSGRVNASF. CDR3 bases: TGTGCCAGCTCACCACCGTCATCAGGGCGGGTCAATGCTTCCTTT.

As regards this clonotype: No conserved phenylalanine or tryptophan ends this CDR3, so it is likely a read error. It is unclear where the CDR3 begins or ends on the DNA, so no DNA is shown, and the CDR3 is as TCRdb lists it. The CDR3 is CASSLFLRI. The V gene is TRBV12-3 or TRBV12-4, the J gene TRBJ1-1. The CDR3 is 9 amino acids long, termini counted.

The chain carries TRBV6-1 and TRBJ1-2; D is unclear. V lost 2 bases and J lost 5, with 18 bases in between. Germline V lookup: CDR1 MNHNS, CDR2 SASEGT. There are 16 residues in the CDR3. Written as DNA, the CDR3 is TGTGCCAGCAGTGAACTTTGGGTGGGCGCTAGGTATGGCTACACCTTC. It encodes CASSELWVGARYGYTF.

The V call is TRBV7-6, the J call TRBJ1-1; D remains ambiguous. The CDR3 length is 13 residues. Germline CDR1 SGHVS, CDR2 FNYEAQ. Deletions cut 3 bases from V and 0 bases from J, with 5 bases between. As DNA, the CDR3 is TGTGCCAGCAGCTTCCCGGTGAACACTGAAGCTTTCTTT. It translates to CASSFPVNTEAFF.

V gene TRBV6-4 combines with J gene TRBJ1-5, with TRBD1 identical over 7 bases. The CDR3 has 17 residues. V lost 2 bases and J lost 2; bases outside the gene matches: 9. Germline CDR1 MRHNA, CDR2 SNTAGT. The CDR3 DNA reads TGTGCCAGCAGTGACAAAGGGACAGCGAGGGGCAATCAGCCCCAGCATTTT. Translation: CASSDKGTARGNQPQHF.